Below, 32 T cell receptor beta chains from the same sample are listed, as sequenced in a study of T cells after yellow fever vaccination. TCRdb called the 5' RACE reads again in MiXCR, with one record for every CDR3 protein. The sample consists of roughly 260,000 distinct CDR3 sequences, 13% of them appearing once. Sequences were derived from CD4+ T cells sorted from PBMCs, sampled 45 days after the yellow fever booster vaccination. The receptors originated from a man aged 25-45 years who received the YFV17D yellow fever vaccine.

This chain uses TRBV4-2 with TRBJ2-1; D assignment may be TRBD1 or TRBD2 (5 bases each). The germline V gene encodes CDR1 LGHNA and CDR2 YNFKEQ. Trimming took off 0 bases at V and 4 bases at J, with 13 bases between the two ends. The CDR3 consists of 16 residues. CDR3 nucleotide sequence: TGTGCCAGCAGCCAAGAGAAAGTGGGGGATTACAATGAGCAGTTCTTC. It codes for CASSQEKVGDYNEQFF.

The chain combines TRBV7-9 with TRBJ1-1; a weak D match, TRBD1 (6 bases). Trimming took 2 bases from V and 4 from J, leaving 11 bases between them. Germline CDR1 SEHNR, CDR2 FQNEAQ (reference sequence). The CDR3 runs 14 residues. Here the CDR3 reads CASSLSGGFTEAFF. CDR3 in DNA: TGTGCCAGCAGCTTATCTGGGGGCTTCACTGAAGCTTTCTTT.

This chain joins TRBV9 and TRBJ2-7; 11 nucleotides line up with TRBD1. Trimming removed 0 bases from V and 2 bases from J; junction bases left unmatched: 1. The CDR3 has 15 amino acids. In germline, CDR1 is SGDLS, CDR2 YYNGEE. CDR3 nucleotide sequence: TGTGCCAGCAGCGTAGAGGGACAGGGGGCCTACGAGCAGTACTTC. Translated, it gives CASSVEGQGAYEQYF.

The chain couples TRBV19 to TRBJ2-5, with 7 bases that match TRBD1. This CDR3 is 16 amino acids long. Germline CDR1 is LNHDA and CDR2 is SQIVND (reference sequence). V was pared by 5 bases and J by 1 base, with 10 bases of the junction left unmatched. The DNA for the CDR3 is TGTGCCAGTAGTCTCACAGGGGTCCCTCCCCAAGAGACCCAGTACTTC. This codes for CASSLTGVPPQETQYF.

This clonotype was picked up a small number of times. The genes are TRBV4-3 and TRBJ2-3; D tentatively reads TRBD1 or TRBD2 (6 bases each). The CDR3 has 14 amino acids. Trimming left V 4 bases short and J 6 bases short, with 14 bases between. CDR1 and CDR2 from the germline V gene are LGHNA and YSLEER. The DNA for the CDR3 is TGCGCCAGCAGCCTTCCGGGGGCAGGGGATACGCAGTATTTT. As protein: CASSLPGAGDTQYF.

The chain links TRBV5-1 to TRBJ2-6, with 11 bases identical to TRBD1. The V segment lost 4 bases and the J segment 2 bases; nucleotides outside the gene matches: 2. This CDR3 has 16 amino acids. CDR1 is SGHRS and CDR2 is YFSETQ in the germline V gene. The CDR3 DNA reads TGCGCCAGCAGCCGGGGACAGGGGGCTGGGGCCAACGTCCTGACTTTC. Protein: CASSRGQGAGANVLTF.

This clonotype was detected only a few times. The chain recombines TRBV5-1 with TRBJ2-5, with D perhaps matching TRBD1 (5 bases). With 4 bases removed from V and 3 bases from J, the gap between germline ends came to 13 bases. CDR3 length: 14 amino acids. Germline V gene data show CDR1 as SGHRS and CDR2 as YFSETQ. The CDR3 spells CASSQAQGEETQYF. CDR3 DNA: TGCGCCAGCAGCCAAGCCCAAGGGGAAGAGACCCAGTACTTC.

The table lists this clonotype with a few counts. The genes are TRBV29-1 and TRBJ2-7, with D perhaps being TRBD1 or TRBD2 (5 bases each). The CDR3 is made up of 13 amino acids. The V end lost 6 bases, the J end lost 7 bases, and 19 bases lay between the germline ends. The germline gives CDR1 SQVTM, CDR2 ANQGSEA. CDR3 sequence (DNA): TGCAGCGTCACCAACCGGGACCCCTCAGAGCAGTACTTC. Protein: CSVTNRDPSEQYF.

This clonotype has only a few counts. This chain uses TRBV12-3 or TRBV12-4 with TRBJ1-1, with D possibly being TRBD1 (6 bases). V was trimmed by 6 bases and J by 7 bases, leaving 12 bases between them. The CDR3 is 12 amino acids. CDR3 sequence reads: CASRSQGREAFF. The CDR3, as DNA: TGTGCCAGCAGGTCACAGGGACGTGAAGCTTTCTTT.

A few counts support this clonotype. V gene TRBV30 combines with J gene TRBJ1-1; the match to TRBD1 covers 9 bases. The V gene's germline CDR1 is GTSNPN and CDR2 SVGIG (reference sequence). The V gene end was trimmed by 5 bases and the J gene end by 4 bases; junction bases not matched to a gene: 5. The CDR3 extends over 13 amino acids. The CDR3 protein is CAWSKDRGTEAFF. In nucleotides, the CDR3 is TGTGCCTGGTCGAAGGACAGGGGCACTGAAGCTTTCTTT.

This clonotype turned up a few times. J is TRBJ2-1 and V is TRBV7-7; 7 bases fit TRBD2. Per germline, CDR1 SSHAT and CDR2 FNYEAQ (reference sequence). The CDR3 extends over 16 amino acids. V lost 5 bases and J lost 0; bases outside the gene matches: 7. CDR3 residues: CASSRDYLSSYNEQFF. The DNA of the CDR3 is TGTGCCAGCAGCCGGGACTACCTAAGCTCCTACAATGAGCAGTTCTTC.

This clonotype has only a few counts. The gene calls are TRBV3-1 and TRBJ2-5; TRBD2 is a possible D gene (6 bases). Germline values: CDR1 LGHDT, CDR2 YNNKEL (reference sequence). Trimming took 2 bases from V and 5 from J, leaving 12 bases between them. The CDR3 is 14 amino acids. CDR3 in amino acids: CASSQPGSHETQYF. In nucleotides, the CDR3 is TGTGCCAGCAGCCAACCCGGGAGCCACGAGACCCAGTACTTC.

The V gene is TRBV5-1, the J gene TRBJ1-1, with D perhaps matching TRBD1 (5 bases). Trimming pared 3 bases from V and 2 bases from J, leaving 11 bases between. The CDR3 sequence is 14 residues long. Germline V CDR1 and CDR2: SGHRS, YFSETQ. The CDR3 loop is CASSWGTLNTEAFF. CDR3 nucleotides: TGCGCCAGCAGCTGGGGGACCCTAAACACTGAAGCTTTCTTT.

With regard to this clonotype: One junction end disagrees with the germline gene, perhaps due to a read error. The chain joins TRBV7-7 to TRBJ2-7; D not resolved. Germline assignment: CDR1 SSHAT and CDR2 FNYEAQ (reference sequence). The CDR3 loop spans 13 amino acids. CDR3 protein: CASSLYPGYEQYF. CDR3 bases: TGTGCTAGCAGCTTATATCCAGGCTACGAGCAGTACTTC.

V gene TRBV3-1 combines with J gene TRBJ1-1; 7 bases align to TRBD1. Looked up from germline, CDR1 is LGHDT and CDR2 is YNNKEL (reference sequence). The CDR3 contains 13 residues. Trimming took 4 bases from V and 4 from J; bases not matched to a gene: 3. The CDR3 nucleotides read TGTGCCAGCAGCCGCGGACAGGCCACTGAAGCTTTCTTT. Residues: CASSRGQATEAFF.

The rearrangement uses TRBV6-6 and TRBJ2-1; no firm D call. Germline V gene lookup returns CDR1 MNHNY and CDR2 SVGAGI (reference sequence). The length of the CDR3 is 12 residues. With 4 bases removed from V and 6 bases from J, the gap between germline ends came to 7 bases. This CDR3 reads CASSWAGNEQFF. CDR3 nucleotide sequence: TGTGCCAGCAGTTGGGCTGGCAATGAGCAGTTCTTC.

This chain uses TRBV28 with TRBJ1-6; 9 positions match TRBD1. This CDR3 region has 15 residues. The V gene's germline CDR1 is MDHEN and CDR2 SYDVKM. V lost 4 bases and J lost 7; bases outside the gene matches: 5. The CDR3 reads CASSSGQGRNSPLHF. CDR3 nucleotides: TGTGCCAGCAGTTCCGGACAGGGGAGAAATTCACCCCTCCACTTT.

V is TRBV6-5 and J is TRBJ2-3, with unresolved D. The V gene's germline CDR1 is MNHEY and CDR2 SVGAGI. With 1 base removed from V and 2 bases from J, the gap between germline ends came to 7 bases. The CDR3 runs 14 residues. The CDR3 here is CASSYLRYTDTQYF. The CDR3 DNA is TGTGCCAGCAGTTACTTAAGATACACAGATACGCAGTATTTT.

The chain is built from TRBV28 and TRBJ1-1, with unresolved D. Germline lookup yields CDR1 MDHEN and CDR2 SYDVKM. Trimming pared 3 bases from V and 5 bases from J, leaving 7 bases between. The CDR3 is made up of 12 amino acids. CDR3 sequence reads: CASSLGRTEAFF. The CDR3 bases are TGTGCCAGCAGTTTGGGAAGAACTGAAGCTTTCTTT.

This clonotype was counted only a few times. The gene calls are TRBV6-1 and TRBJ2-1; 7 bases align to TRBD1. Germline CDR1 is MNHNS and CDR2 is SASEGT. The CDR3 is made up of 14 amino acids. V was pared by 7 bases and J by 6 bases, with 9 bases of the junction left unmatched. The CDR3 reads CASNTRQGPNEQFF. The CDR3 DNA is TGTGCCAGCAATACGAGACAGGGACCCAATGAGCAGTTCTTC.

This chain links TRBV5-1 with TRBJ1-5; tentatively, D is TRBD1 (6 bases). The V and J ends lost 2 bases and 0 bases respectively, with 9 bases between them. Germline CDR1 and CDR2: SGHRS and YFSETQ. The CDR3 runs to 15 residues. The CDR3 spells CASSLRGDSNQPQHF. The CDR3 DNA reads TGCGCCAGCAGCTTAAGGGGGGATAGCAATCAGCCCCAGCATTTT.

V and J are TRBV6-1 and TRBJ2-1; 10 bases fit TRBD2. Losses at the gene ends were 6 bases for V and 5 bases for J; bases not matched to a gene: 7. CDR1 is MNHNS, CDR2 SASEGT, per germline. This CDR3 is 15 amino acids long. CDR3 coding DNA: TGTGCCAGCAGGCCGACTAGCGGGTACCACAATGAGCAGTTCTTC. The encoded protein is CASRPTSGYHNEQFF.

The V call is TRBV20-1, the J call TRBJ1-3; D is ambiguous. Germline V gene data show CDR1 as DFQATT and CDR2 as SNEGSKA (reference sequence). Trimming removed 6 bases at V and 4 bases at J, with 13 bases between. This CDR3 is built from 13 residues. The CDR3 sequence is CSAPDLRGNTIYF. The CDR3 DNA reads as TGCAGTGCCCCAGATCTGAGAGGAAACACCATATATTTT.

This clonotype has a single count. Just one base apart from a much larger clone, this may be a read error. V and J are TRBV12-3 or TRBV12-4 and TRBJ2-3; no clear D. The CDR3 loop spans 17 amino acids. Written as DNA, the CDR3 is TGTGCCATCAGTTTGTCGGTCAGTGACTCTAGCACAGATACGCAGTATTTT. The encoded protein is CAISLSVSDSSTDTQYF.

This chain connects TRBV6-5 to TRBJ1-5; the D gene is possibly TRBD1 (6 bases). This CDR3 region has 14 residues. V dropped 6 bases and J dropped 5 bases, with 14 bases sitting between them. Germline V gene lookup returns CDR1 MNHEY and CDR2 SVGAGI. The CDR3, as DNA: TGTGCCAGCAGCCCCGACAGGAGTTATCAGCCCCAGCATTTT. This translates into CASSPDRSYQPQHF.

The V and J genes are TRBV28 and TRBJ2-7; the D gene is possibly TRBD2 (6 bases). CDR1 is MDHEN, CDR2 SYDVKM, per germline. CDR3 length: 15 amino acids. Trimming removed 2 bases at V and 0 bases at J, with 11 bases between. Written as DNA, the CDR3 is TGTGCCAGCAGTTTAGGGGGGTTCAGCTCCTACGAGCAGTACTTC. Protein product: CASSLGGFSSYEQYF. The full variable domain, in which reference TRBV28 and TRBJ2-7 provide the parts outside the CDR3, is DVKVTQSSRYLVKRTGEKVFLECVQDMDHENMFWYRQDPGLGLRLIYFSYDVKMKEKGDIPEGYSVSREKKERFSLILESASTNQTSMYLCASSLGGFSSYEQYFGPGTRLTVT.

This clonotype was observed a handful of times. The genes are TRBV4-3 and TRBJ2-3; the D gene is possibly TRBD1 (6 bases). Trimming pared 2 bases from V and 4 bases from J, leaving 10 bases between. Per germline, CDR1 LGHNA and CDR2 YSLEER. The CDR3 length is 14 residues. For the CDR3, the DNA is TGCGCCAGCAGCCAACGACAGGCTGCAGATACGCAGTATTTT. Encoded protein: CASSQRQAADTQYF.

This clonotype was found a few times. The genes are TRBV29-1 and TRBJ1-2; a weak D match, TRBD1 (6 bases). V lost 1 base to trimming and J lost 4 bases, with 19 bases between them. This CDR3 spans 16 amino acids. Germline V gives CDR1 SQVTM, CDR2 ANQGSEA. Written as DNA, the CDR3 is TGCAGCGTTGAAGTAGGGGGGAACCGGGGATTCTATGGCTACACCTTC. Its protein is CSVEVGGNRGFYGYTF.

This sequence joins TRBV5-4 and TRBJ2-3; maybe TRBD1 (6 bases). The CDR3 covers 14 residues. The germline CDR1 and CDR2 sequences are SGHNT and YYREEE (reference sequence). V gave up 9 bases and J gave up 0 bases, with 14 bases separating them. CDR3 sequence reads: CAIRTGSSTDTQYF. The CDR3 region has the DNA TGTGCCATACGCACAGGGTCTAGCACAGATACGCAGTATTTT.

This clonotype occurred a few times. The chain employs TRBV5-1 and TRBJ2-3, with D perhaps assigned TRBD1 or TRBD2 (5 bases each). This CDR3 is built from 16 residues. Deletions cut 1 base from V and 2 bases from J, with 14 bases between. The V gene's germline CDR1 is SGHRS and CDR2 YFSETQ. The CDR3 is CASSLWSGTNTDTQYF. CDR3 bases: TGCGCCAGCAGCTTGTGGTCGGGGACGAACACAGATACGCAGTATTTT.

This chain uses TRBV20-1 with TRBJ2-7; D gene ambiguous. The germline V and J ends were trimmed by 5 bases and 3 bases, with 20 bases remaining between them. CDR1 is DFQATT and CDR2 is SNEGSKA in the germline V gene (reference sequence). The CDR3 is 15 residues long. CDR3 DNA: TGCAGTGCTGATGCCGAGGTTGCGAGAGTCTACGAGCAGTACTTC. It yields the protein CSADAEVARVYEQYF.

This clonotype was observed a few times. The CDR3 coding sequence is TGCGCCAGCAGTGAGATTTATTGGGGGGCGCCAGGAGAAGCTTTCTTT. Translating gives CASSEIYWGAPGEAFF. The chain uses TRBV10-2 and TRBJ1-1; a weak D match, TRBD1 (6 bases). Germline lookup yields CDR1 WSHSY and CDR2 SAAADI. The V end was cut by 2 bases, the J end by 8 bases, with 21 bases between. The CDR3 totals 16 residues.